The 14 T cell receptor beta chains below were found in one sample sequenced in a study of Graves' ophthalmopathy and Graves' hyperthyroidism. From RNA, the CDR3 regions of TCR beta chains were amplified and sequenced. The first-round RT-PCR employed HTBI primers together with the Qiagen OneStep RT-PCR kit. A multiplex PCR was then performed as the second round. Each CDR3 protein is one row after TCRdb ran MiXCR on the multiplex PCR reads. The table has approximately 640,000 distinct CDR3 sequences, approximately 39% seen once. The source material was peripheral blood. The source is an adult man with Graves' ophthalmopathy.

As to this clonotype: The junction departs from the called germline gene at one end, perhaps through a read error. The rearrangement links TRBV5-1 to TRBJ2-2; perhaps TRBD2 as D (6 bases). This CDR3 comprises 16 residues. The germline gives CDR1 SGHRS, CDR2 YFSETQ. The CDR3 is CARSSRGTPNTGELFF. The CDR3 bases are TGCGCCCGCAGCTCCCGCGGGACCCCGAACACCGGGGAGCTGTTTTTT.

The rearrangement uses TRBV19 and TRBJ1-1, with 7 bases that match TRBD1. Germline values: CDR1 LNHDA, CDR2 SQIVND (reference sequence). There are 13 residues in the CDR3. With V trimmed by 11 bases and J by 3 bases, 9 bases remained unmatched. The CDR3 spells CASYRGWDTEAFF. In DNA, the CDR3 is TGTGCCTCCTACAGGGGTTGGGACACTGAAGCTTTCTTT.

In this sample, this clonotype turned up many times. This sequence joins TRBV5-1 and TRBJ2-5, with 7 positions matching TRBD1. This CDR3 comprises 14 residues. Trimming took 3 bases from V and 5 from J; bases not matched to a gene: 7. CDR1 and CDR2 (germline): SGHRS, YFSETQ. This chain's CDR3 is CASSSRQGGETQYF. The CDR3 bases are TGCGCCAGCAGCTCTCGACAGGGTGGTGAGACCCAGTACTTC.

This clonotype has a handful of counts. The V and J genes are TRBV10-3 and TRBJ2-7; D not certain. The CDR3 length is 13 residues. Germline loops: CDR1 ENHRY, CDR2 SYGVKD. The V and J ends lost 10 bases and 4 bases respectively, with 17 bases between them. The CDR3 coding sequence is TGTGCCAGCAGATTGAAAGACTCTTACGAGCAGTACTTC. This encodes CASRLKDSYEQYF.

This clonotype was found many times. The genes are TRBV12-3 or TRBV12-4 and TRBJ1-5; TRBD1 agrees at 7 bases. V was clipped by 7 bases and J by 4 bases; unmatched bases: 7. The CDR3 contains 14 residues. The CDR3: CASTVDRSNQPQHF. CDR3 sequence (DNA): TGTGCCAGCACCGTGGACAGGAGTAATCAGCCCCAGCATTTT.

This clonotype was recorded at least ten times. The CDR3 spells CSASRGLGANVLTF. In DNA form, the CDR3 reads TGCAGTGCTAGTAGGGGGCTTGGGGCCAACGTCCTGACTTTC. This chain joins TRBV20-1 and TRBJ2-6, with 7 bases fitting TRBD1. The CDR3 consists of 14 residues. Germline values: CDR1 DFQATT, CDR2 SNEGSKA (reference sequence). V lost 3 bases and J lost 3; bases outside the gene matches: 2.

This clonotype was recorded a few times. V usage is TRBV11-1 and J usage is TRBJ2-1; D is perhaps TRBD1 (6 bases). Germline V gene lookup returns CDR1 SGHAT and CDR2 FQDESV (reference sequence). The V end was cut by 6 bases, the J end by 1 base, with 19 bases between. CDR3 size: 17 residues. CDR3: CASSRYVRGKSYNEQFF. Here the CDR3 DNA reads TGTGCCAGCAGTCGTTACGTGAGGGGGAAATCCTACAATGAGCAGTTCTTC.

A word on this clonotype: A much larger clone lies one base from this, so it may be a read error. This sequence joins TRBV29-1 and TRBJ2-2; D not resolved. Germline CDR1 is SQVTM and CDR2 is ANQGSEA. The CDR3 totals 13 residues. The V and J ends lost 0 bases and 3 bases respectively, with 5 bases between them. CDR3 coding DNA: TGCAGCGTTGAAGACCAAGACACCGGGGAGCTGTTTTTT. It is translated as CSVEDQDTGELFF.

This clonotype has ten or more counts. The V gene is TRBV5-8, the J gene TRBJ1-6; D is unclear. The CDR3 spans 14 residues. Germline V lookup: CDR1 SGHTS, CDR2 YDEGEE. V lost 4 bases and J 3 bases, leaving 8 bases between the germline ends. CDR3 sequence: CASSPRDYNSPLHF. CDR3 nucleotide sequence: TGTGCCAGCAGCCCCCGGGACTATAATTCACCCCTCCACTTT.

This clonotype occurred many times. This chain joins TRBV19 and TRBJ2-5; maybe TRBD2 (6 bases). The ends were cut back, 3 bases at V and 2 bases at J, with 10 bases in the middle. Germline-derived CDR1 and CDR2 are LNHDA and SQIVND (reference sequence). There are 14 residues in the CDR3. CDR3 nucleotide sequence: TGTGCCAGTAGTATCGGAGCGGGTCAAGAGACCCAGTACTTC. This codes for CASSIGAGQETQYF.

This rearrangement joins TRBV2 to TRBJ1-2, with D maybe TRBD1 (6 bases). The germline V gene has CDR1 SNHLY and CDR2 FYNNEI. This CDR3 comprises 17 residues. V was pared by 5 bases and J by 5 bases, with 24 bases between. CDR3 amino acids: CASSYLSSTGNIYGYTF. In nucleotides, the CDR3 is TGTGCCAGCAGTTACCTTAGCTCCACAGGGAATATTTATGGCTACACCTTC.

The chain has TRBV27 and TRBJ1-5; D perhaps matches TRBD1 (6 bases). The CDR3 is 15 amino acids. V lost 5 bases and J lost 4, with 15 bases in between. Germline CDR1 and CDR2: MNHEY and SMNVEV (reference sequence). The CDR3 DNA reads TGTGCCAGCAGTCCGTTCACAGGGACTAATCAGCCCCAGCATTTT. Translation gives CASSPFTGTNQPQHF.

This clonotype was observed many times. The chain carries TRBV7-9 and TRBJ1-6; 8 nucleotides match TRBD1. J gave up 10 bases and V 5 bases, and 7 bases lay outside the gene matches. CDR1 is SEHNR and CDR2 is FQNEAQ in the germline V gene (reference sequence). The CDR3 is made up of 14 amino acids. In DNA, the CDR3 is TGTGCCAGCAGCGAGGACAGGGTTTCGTCACCCCTCCACTTT. Its protein is CASSEDRVSSPLHF.

This chain connects TRBV7-2 to TRBJ2-1; either TRBD1 or TRBD2 may supply D (5 bases each). CDR3 length: 17 residues. The germline V gene has CDR1 SGHTA and CDR2 FQGNSA. V was trimmed by 1 base and J by 0 bases, leaving 13 bases between them. The CDR3 sequence is CASSLDGAGRSYNEQFF. CDR3 DNA: TGTGCCAGCAGCTTAGACGGGGCGGGCCGCTCCTACAATGAGCAGTTCTTC.